This T cell receptor beta chain is drawn from a study of identical twins. TCRdb processed the 5' RACE reads anew with MiXCR; each CDR3 protein has one entry. The sample has 690,000 or so distinct CDR3 sequences, 5.5% to 6.5% seen once. This clonotype was seen more than once but under ten times. The antigen is undetermined. Healthy Caucasian donors formed the entire cohort. Study-level results: Cross-sectional statistics, not tracking of the same donors, supported the conclusions. Cord blood's abundant beta clonotypes had fewer insertions, unlike memory repertoires.

The TCR sequence derives from a man younger than 35 in good health. The sequencing sample was made of naive T cells sorted from blood.

The CDR3 protein is CASSQEIDHGQYF. Here the CDR3 DNA reads TGCGCCAGCAGCCAAGAAATAGATCACGGGCAGTACTTC. The chain uses TRBV4-3 and TRBJ2-7; D uncertain. The V end was cut by 0 bases, the J end by 9 bases, with 12 bases between. Germline V gene data show CDR1 as LGHNA and CDR2 as YSLEER. The CDR3 consists of 13 residues.